The 29 T cell receptor beta chains in this list originate from one sample, sequenced in a study of tumor-infiltrating lymphocytes in localized non-small cell lung cancer. Produced via immunoSEQ multiplex PCR; TCRdb's table is partial and in-frame only. The table records under 7,500 clones, roughly 70% of them present only once. The sequencing sample was made of lung tumor tissue. All receptors come from a human donor with non-small cell lung cancer.

V and J are TRBV4-3 and TRBJ2-3; D is unresolved. The CDR3 totals 14 residues. The V end was cut by 0 bases, the J end by 11 bases, with 15 bases between. Germline V gene data show CDR1 as LGHNA and CDR2 as YSLEER. CDR3 nucleotides: TGCGCCAGCAGCCAAGATCCAGGCCCTTGGGGGCAGTATTTT. Protein sequence: CASSQDPGPWGQYF.

The chain is built from TRBV29-1 and TRBJ2-3, with 11 bases aligning to TRBD1. The germline gives CDR1 SQVTM, CDR2 ANQGSEA. With 7 bases clipped from V and 7 bases from J, the junction kept 7 bases outside the gene matches. The CDR3 runs 13 residues. The CDR3 nucleotides read TGCAGCGCCAGGACAGGGGGCGCGAATACGCAGTATTTT. It specifies CSARTGGANTQYF.

The chain has TRBV7-2 and TRBJ2-1; D is unresolved. The V and J ends lost 2 bases and 4 bases respectively, with 6 bases between them. The CDR3 contains 13 residues. The germline gives CDR1 SGHTA, CDR2 FQGNSA. The CDR3 region has the DNA TGTGCCAGCAGCTTAAGAGAGTACAATGAGCAGTTCTTC. This codes for CASSLREYNEQFF.

In DNA, the CDR3 is TGTGCCTGGAGTTCCACAAACACCATATATTTT. Its translation is CAWSSTNTIYF. This sequence joins TRBV30 and TRBJ1-3; D remains unclear. V was cut by 2 bases and J by 6 bases, with 5 bases left in between. The CDR3 runs 11 residues. Germline lookup yields CDR1 GTSNPN and CDR2 SVGIG (reference sequence).

The chain links TRBV6-1 to TRBJ2-6; D might be TRBD1 (6 bases). V was shortened by 4 bases and J by 4 bases, with 11 bases between the two germline ends. CDR1 and CDR2 from the germline V gene are MNHNS and SASEGT. The CDR3 covers 15 residues. Here the CDR3 reads CASSARTAGANVLTF. Written as DNA, the CDR3 is TGTGCCAGCAGTGCAAGGACAGCCGGGGCCAACGTCCTGACTTTC.

The V and J genes are TRBV5-1 and TRBJ1-1; no clear D. V lost 0 bases and J lost 3, with 15 bases in between. This CDR3 is built from 16 residues. CDR1 is SGHRS, CDR2 YFSETQ, per germline. The CDR3 protein is CASSLARSSRDTEAFF. DNA for the CDR3: TGCGCCAGCAGCTTGGCCCGAAGCAGCCGGGACACTGAAGCTTTCTTT. Full variable domain (rest looked up from reference TRBV5-1 and TRBJ1-1): KAGVTQTPRYLIKTRGQQVTLSCSPISGHRSVSWYQQTPGQGLQFLFEYFSETQRNKGNFPGRFSGRQFSNSRSEMNVSTLELGDSALYLCASSLARSSRDTEAFFGQGTRLTVV.

The chain combines TRBV4-2 with TRBJ1-5; no definite D call. This CDR3 comprises 15 residues. CDR1 is LGHNA and CDR2 is YNFKEQ in the germline V gene. V shed 1 base and J shed 2 bases, with 9 bases lying between them. In DNA, the CDR3 is TGTGCCAGCAGCCAAGGCAGGCAGGGCAATCAGCCCCAGCATTTT. Amino acid sequence: CASSQGRQGNQPQHF.

The V call is TRBV18, the J call TRBJ1-4, with D possibly TRBD1 on 5 matching bases. This CDR3 comprises 16 residues. The germline gives CDR1 KGHSH, CDR2 LQKENI. V was shortened by 0 bases and J by 0 bases, with 8 bases between the two germline ends. The CDR3 nucleotides are TGTGCCAGCTCACCACCGAGGGGATCAACTAATGAAAAACTGTTTTTT. It is translated as CASSPPRGSTNEKLFF. Variable domain in full (rest from reference TRBV18 and TRBJ1-4): NAGVMQNPRHLVRRRGQEARLRCSPMKGHSHVYWYRQLPEEGLKFMVYLQKENIIDESGMPKERFSAEFPKEGPSILRIQQVVRGDSAAYFCASSPPRGSTNEKLFFGSGTQLSVL.

This clone was observed a single time. The chain combines TRBV7-2 with TRBJ2-1; no firm D call. This CDR3 region has 14 residues. V was pared by 1 base and J by 9 bases, with 13 bases between. The V gene's germline CDR1 is SGHTA and CDR2 FQGNSA. The CDR3 bases are TGTGCCAGCAGCTTAGATGGGCGTGTTACTGAGCAGTTCTTC. Protein: CASSLDGRVTEQFF.

The chain employs TRBV29-1 and TRBJ2-6; no reliable D call. The V end lost 2 bases, the J end lost 3 bases, and 11 bases lay between the germline ends. The CDR3 sequence is 15 residues long. Germline loops: CDR1 SQVTM, CDR2 ANQGSEA. The CDR3 DNA is TGCAGCGTTGAAAAGGACGCGAGTGGGGCCAACGTCCTGACTTTC. It codes for CSVEKDASGANVLTF.

This clone has a single count. This chain uses TRBV4-1 with TRBJ2-7; 7 bases are a match to TRBD1. The germline CDR1 and CDR2 sequences are MGHRA and YSYEKL. CDR3 length equals 14 residues. Trimming cost V 2 bases and J 3 bases; bases outside gene matches: 4. The CDR3 reads CASSQLRDSYEQYF. CDR3 bases: TGCGCCAGCAGCCAACTCCGGGACAGCTACGAGCAGTACTTC.

The V and J genes are TRBV29-1 and TRBJ2-3; D possibly matches TRBD1 or TRBD2 (6 bases each). CDR3 length equals 13 residues. Germline V gene data show CDR1 as SQVTM and CDR2 as ANQGSEA. Trimming removed 1 base at V and 7 bases at J, with 12 bases between. The CDR3 bases are TGCAGCGTTGAAGCCTTAGGGGGGCATACGCAGTATTTT. Amino acid sequence: CSVEALGGHTQYF.

This chain uses TRBV5-1 with TRBJ2-7; 10 bases map to TRBD1. This CDR3 is 13 amino acids long. The germline CDR1 and CDR2 sequences are SGHRS and YFSETQ. The trim removed 9 bases at V and 3 bases at J, leaving 6 bases unmatched. CDR3: CAIPGQGCYEQYF. DNA of the CDR3: TGCGCCATCCCGGGACAGGGGTGCTACGAGCAGTACTTC.

This chain links TRBV7-7 with TRBJ2-5; weak D call: TRBD2 (5 bases). The CDR3 covers 15 residues. The V end lost 0 bases, the J end lost 4 bases, and 12 bases lay between the germline ends. Germline lookup yields CDR1 SSHAT and CDR2 FNYEAQ (reference sequence). DNA of the CDR3: TGTGCCAGCAGCTTAGCCGGGTCCGGGATAGAGACCCAGTACTTC. Translated, it gives CASSLAGSGIETQYF.

The chain recombines TRBV4-1 with TRBJ1-1; D ambiguous. This CDR3 has 16 amino acids. The V and J ends lost 4 bases and 1 base respectively, with 16 bases between them. Germline V gene lookup returns CDR1 MGHRA and CDR2 YSYEKL. The CDR3 nucleotides read TGCGCCAGCAGCCGAGATCGCCTCCCGGCGAACACTGAAGCTTTCTTT. Protein product: CASSRDRLPANTEAFF.

This clone turned up a few times. The chain recombines TRBV6-6 with TRBJ2-7; 7 nucleotides agree with TRBD1. The V gene end was trimmed by 5 bases and the J gene end by 1 base; junction bases not matched to a gene: 2. From germline, CDR1 is MNHNY and CDR2 SVGAGI (reference sequence). This CDR3 region has 13 residues. CDR3 region: CASSRRGSYEQYV. CDR3 nucleotides: TGTGCCAGCAGTCGCAGGGGGTCCTACGAGCAGTACGTC.

J is TRBJ2-7 and V is TRBV18; D is uncertain. Germline lookup yields CDR1 KGHSH and CDR2 LQKENI. V was clipped by 5 bases and J by 2 bases, with 7 bases between them. The CDR3 loop spans 12 amino acids. DNA of the CDR3: TGTGCCAGCTCAGCCAGTGCCTACGAGCAGTACTTC. Translation: CASSASAYEQYF. Variable domain in full (rest from reference TRBV18 and TRBJ2-7): NAGVMQNPRHLVRRRGQEARLRCSPMKGHSHVYWYRQLPEEGLKFMVYLQKENIIDESGMPKERFSAEFPKEGPSILRIQQVVRGDSAAYFCASSASAYEQYFGPGTRLTVT.

The chain recombines TRBV4-2 with TRBJ1-1; D gene ambiguous. Germline CDR1 is LGHNA and CDR2 is YNFKEQ. V shed 1 base and J shed 1 base, with 10 bases lying between them. The CDR3 contains 15 residues. DNA for the CDR3: TGTGCCAGCAGCCAAGCTGCGGCAGCGAACACTGAAGCTTTCTTT. As protein: CASSQAAAANTEAFF.

The V call is TRBV4-3, the J call TRBJ1-2, with 7 positions matching TRBD1. Germline CDR1 LGHNA, CDR2 YSLEER. Trimming cost V 6 bases and J 2 bases; bases outside gene matches: 3. The CDR3 has 13 residues. CDR3 bases: TGCGCCAGCAGAGTGGGACAGAACTATGGCTACACCTTC. It yields the protein CASRVGQNYGYTF.

The V call is TRBV7-9, the J call TRBJ1-1; D gene uncertain. Germline V gene data show CDR1 as SEHNR and CDR2 as FQNEAQ (reference sequence). CDR3 length equals 13 residues. The V end lost 3 bases, the J end lost 2 bases, and 7 bases lay between the germline ends. In DNA form, the CDR3 reads TGTGCCAGCAGCTTGCCATTTAACACTGAAGCTTTCTTT. As protein: CASSLPFNTEAFF.

The gene calls are TRBV4-2 and TRBJ2-2; D unresolved. CDR1 and CDR2 from the germline V gene are LGHNA and YNFKEQ. Trimming stripped 2 bases from V and 4 bases from J, with 5 bases between. CDR3 length: 13 residues. CDR3 amino acids: CASSQSPTGELFF. CDR3 sequence (DNA): TGTGCCAGCAGCCAATCTCCCACCGGGGAGCTGTTTTTT.

The rearrangement uses TRBV5-4 and TRBJ1-5, with D unresolved. The CDR3 is 18 residues long. Germline V gene data show CDR1 as SGHNT and CDR2 as YYREEE (reference sequence). V was pared by 4 bases and J by 0 bases, with 20 bases between. The CDR3 nucleotides read TGTGCCAGCAGCCCCCCGTGGAGAGGGAATCATAGCAATCAGCCCCAGCATTTT. Translating it yields CASSPPWRGNHSNQPQHF.

The rearrangement uses TRBV6-6 and TRBJ1-6; 7 bases are shared with TRBD1. V trimming: 6 bases; J trimming: 7 bases; junction bases outside the gene matches: 9. Germline values: CDR1 MNHNY, CDR2 SVGAGI (reference sequence). The CDR3 spans 15 residues. CDR3 nucleotides: TGTGCCAGCAGGCCCCCGGGACAGCTAAATTCACCCCTCCACTTT. As protein: CASRPPGQLNSPLHF.

CDR3 coding DNA: TGCGCCAGCAGCCAAGATTTTCTAGCGGGACTCTCCTACAATGAGCAGTTCTTC. Amino acids: CASSQDFLAGLSYNEQFF. The chain uses TRBV4-3 and TRBJ2-1; 9 nucleotides line up with TRBD2. Germline CDR1 reads LGHNA; CDR2 reads YSLEER. The CDR3 totals 18 residues. V shed 0 bases, J shed 0 bases, and the junction held 6 bases outside the gene matches.

This clone was seen once. The rearrangement links TRBV28 to TRBJ1-2; TRBD1 might be the D (5 bases). Germline lookup yields CDR1 MDHEN and CDR2 SYDVKM. The length of the CDR3 is 16 residues. V was trimmed by 4 bases and J by 7 bases, leaving 22 bases between them. Written as DNA, the CDR3 is TGTGCCAGCAGTTCCCCGCATACAGGAGGAAAGACTGGCTACACCTTC. As protein: CASSSPHTGGKTGYTF.

This chain uses TRBV21-1 with TRBJ1-3. TRBV21-1 is recorded as a pseudogene. The CDR3 spans 13 residues. The CDR3 here is CASSLGLGNTIYF. CDR3 in DNA: TGTGCCAGCAGTTTAGGGCTGGGAAACACCATATATTTT.

V and J are TRBV7-2 and TRBJ1-5; TRBD1 is a possible D gene (6 bases). The CDR3 totals 16 residues. The ends were cut back, 5 bases at V and 6 bases at J, with 20 bases in the middle. Per the germline V gene, CDR1 is SGHTA and CDR2 is FQGNSA. The CDR3 sequence is CASSLVGGRGVQPQHF. CDR3 nucleotides: TGTGCCAGCAGCCTCGTGGGAGGCAGGGGAGTTCAGCCCCAGCATTTT.

The V gene is TRBV2, the J gene TRBJ2-5, with no clear D. The germline V and J ends were trimmed by 4 bases and 5 bases, with 14 bases remaining between them. There are 14 residues in the CDR3. The V gene's germline CDR1 is SNHLY and CDR2 FYNNEI. The CDR3: CASSAQVKGETQYF. In nucleotides, the CDR3 is TGTGCCAGCAGTGCCCAGGTTAAAGGGGAGACCCAGTACTTC. Based on the CDR3 plus reference TRBV2 and TRBJ2-5, the full variable domain is EPEVTQTPSHQVTQMGQEVILRCVPISNHLYFYWYRQILGQKVEFLVSFYNNEISEKSEIFDDQFSVERPDGSNFTLKIRSTKLEDSAMYFCASSAQVKGETQYFGPGTRLLVL.

This clone was detected only once. This sequence joins TRBV4-3 and TRBJ1-4; TRBD1 is a possible D gene (6 bases). Germline assignment: CDR1 LGHNA and CDR2 YSLEER. The CDR3 length is 17 residues. V lost 0 bases and J 8 bases, leaving 19 bases between the germline ends. The CDR3 is CASSQEAGGRFGEKLFF. In DNA form, the CDR3 reads TGCGCCAGCAGCCAAGAGGCCGGGGGGCGTTTTGGCGAAAAACTGTTTTTT.